One and the same sample provided the 19 T cell receptor beta chains below, sequenced in a study of regulatory T cells in long-lasting Graves disease (dated by TCRdb to about 2021). According to the study, the label for this sample's time point signals: persistent/refractory GD, antithyroid drugs over 5 years with positive TRAb. RNA was extracted from PBMCs in TRIzol for both TCR sequencing and RNA sequencing. Library construction relied on multiplex PCR. Sequencing relied on an Illumina HiSeq 4000. CDR3 regions were amplified by Arm-PCR with iRepertoire HTBI primers to construct TCR beta libraries. Using fastp at Q25 and MiXCR, TCRdb reprocessed the public reads and kept productive beta chains. One record per CDR3 amino acid sequence lists the most common genes and DNA. The sample contains a few hundred thousand distinct CDR3 sequences, 23% of them found a single time. The biggest ten clones account for roughly 28% of the sample.

The sample consisted of peripheral blood mononuclear cells (PBMCs), taken when the disease was refractory, from a patient treated with antithyroid drugs. The receptor source for this set is a female donor with Graves disease.

The chain carries TRBV10-3 and TRBJ2-7, with 14 bases aligning to TRBD2. V was pared by 9 bases and J by 7 bases, with 11 bases of the junction left unmatched. The germline V gene has CDR1 ENHRY and CDR2 SYGVKD. There are 15 residues in the CDR3. For the CDR3, the DNA is TGTGCCATAGGGACTAGCGGGAGTTTCGTAGGGGAGCAGTACTTC. This translates into CAIGTSGSFVGEQYF.

This clonotype was seen at least ten times. The V gene is TRBV6-5, the J gene TRBJ1-1; TRBD1 agrees at 11 bases. The V and J ends lost 4 bases and 11 bases, in that order; junction bases with no gene match: 9. Germline CDR1 and CDR2: MNHEY and SVGAGI. CDR3 length: 14 residues. The CDR3 DNA follows: TGTGCCAGCAGTTCCGCCGGGACAGGGGGACACGCTTTCTTT. Encoded protein: CASSSAGTGGHAFF.

The chain links TRBV20-1 to TRBJ1-5, with D tentatively TRBD1 (6 bases). V lost 3 bases, J lost 0 bases, and 12 bases lay in between. Germline V gives CDR1 DFQATT, CDR2 SNEGSKA (reference sequence). This CDR3 is built from 15 residues. The CDR3 DNA follows: TGCAGTGCTAGCCCGGGACACAATAGCAATCAGCCCCAGCATTTT. This gives the protein CSASPGHNSNQPQHF.

At least ten counts were recorded for this clonotype. The rearrangement links TRBV7-2 to TRBJ2-7; 16 positions agree with TRBD2. The germline V gene has CDR1 SGHTA and CDR2 FQGNSA. The CDR3 is 21 residues long. V lost 4 bases and J lost 0; bases outside the gene matches: 15. CDR3 DNA: TGTGCCAGCAGCTCCCCACCCGGGACTAGCGGGAGGGCCGTAACCTCCTACGAGCAGTACTTC. Encoded protein: CASSSPPGTSGRAVTSYEQYF. Filled out from reference TRBV7-2 and TRBJ2-7, the complete variable domain reads GAGVSQSPSNKVTEKGKDVELRCDPISGHTALYWYRQSLGQGLEFLIYFQGNSAPDKSGLPSDRFSAERTGGSVSTLTIQRTQQEDSAVYLCASSSPPGTSGRAVTSYEQYFGPGTRLTVT.

The chain links TRBV12-3 or TRBV12-4 to TRBJ2-1; no firm D call. This CDR3 contains 12 residues. The ends were cut back, 2 bases at V and 9 bases at J, with 8 bases in the middle. The CDR3 coding sequence is TGTGCCAGCAGTTTACCCGGTGGTGAGCAGTTCTTC. This encodes CASSLPGGEQFF.

The V gene is TRBV10-3, the J gene TRBJ2-4; 8 bases match TRBD2. Trimming at V came to 0 bases and at J to 9 bases, leaving 7 bases not matched to a gene. CDR3 length: 15 amino acids. Per the germline V gene, CDR1 is ENHRY and CDR2 is SYGVKD. CDR3 loop: CAISESTSERGIQYF. The DNA for the CDR3 is TGTGCCATCAGTGAGTCGACTAGCGAAAGGGGCATTCAGTACTTC.

This clonotype was counted ten times or more. The chain is built from TRBV2 and TRBJ1-5; D gene ambiguous. V was trimmed by 4 bases and J by 6 bases, leaving 13 bases between them. The CDR3 is 14 residues long. Germline assignment: CDR1 SNHLY and CDR2 FYNNEI. CDR3 amino acids: CASSVWVGGQPQHF. CDR3 nucleotides: TGTGCCAGCAGTGTATGGGTAGGCGGTCAGCCCCAGCATTTT.

The CDR3 sequence: CASSRTGGKEQYF. In nucleotides, the CDR3 is TGTGCCAGCAGTCGTACGGGAGGGAAGGAGCAGTACTTC. The rearrangement links TRBV6-1 to TRBJ2-7; 8 nucleotides line up with TRBD2. The CDR3 is 13 amino acids. Germline CDR1 and CDR2: MNHNS and SASEGT. V gave up 5 bases and J gave up 7 bases; unmatched junction bases: 7.

The chain carries TRBV12-3 or TRBV12-4 and TRBJ2-4; D is unresolved. The CDR3 is made up of 14 amino acids. V was cut by 3 bases and J by 1 base, with 7 bases left in between. The DNA for the CDR3 is TGTGCCAGCAGTTTTTACGGGGCCAAAAACATTCAGTACTTC. Residues: CASSFYGAKNIQYF.

There are many counts of this clonotype. This chain connects TRBV20-1 to TRBJ2-1; D gene unclear. The V end lost 0 bases, the J end lost 6 bases, and 9 bases lay between the germline ends. Germline CDR1 is DFQATT and CDR2 is SNEGSKA (reference sequence). There are 13 residues in the CDR3. Here the CDR3 DNA reads TGCAGTGCTAGAGACAGATTGCGCAATGAGCAGTTCTTC. Translated, it gives CSARDRLRNEQFF.

This chain joins TRBV2 and TRBJ2-7, with D perhaps TRBD1 (6 bases). Germline CDR1 reads SNHLY; CDR2 reads FYNNEI. V lost 6 bases to trimming and J lost 2 bases, with 14 bases between them. The CDR3 has 14 amino acids. The CDR3 region has the DNA TGTGCCAGCAGCTCCGGACAGAGGGCCTACGAGCAGTACTTC. Protein sequence: CASSSGQRAYEQYF.

This clonotype was counted ten times or more. The chain carries TRBV12-3 or TRBV12-4 and TRBJ1-5, with 7 positions matching TRBD1. CDR3 size: 15 residues. J was trimmed by 0 bases and V by 6 bases; bases with no gene match: 5. The CDR3 bases are TGTGCCAGCAGACACACAGGGGATAGCAATCAGCCCCAGCATTTT. It translates to CASRHTGDSNQPQHF.

This clonotype has ten or more counts. This rearrangement joins TRBV12-3 or TRBV12-4 to TRBJ2-5; TRBD2 is a possible D gene (6 bases). V lost 4 bases and J 2 bases, leaving 14 bases between the germline ends. The CDR3 length is 15 residues. As DNA, the CDR3 is TGTGCCAGCAGTTCAGGGACTGCTATACAAGAGACCCAGTACTTC. Translating gives CASSSGTAIQETQYF.

This clonotype came up a few times. The genes are TRBV14 and TRBJ2-2, with a tentative D call TRBD2 (6 bases). The CDR3 has 16 amino acids. The germline V and J ends were trimmed by 0 bases and 5 bases, with 13 bases remaining between them. Germline V gene lookup returns CDR1 SGHDN and CDR2 FVKESK. As DNA, the CDR3 is TGTGCCAGCAGCCAAGAAACCGGGAGAATGACCGGGGAGCTGTTTTTT. This encodes CASSQETGRMTGELFF.

The table lists this clonotype with a few counts. Here the CDR3 DNA reads TGTGCCACCAGCAGAGTATCCAGGGGAAATCAGCCCCAGCATTTT. Protein sequence: CATSRVSRGNQPQHF. The rearrangement links TRBV15 to TRBJ1-5; possibly TRBD1 for D (6 bases). The germline V gene encodes CDR1 LNHNV and CDR2 YYDKDF (reference sequence). CDR3 size: 15 residues. V was trimmed by 1 base and J by 4 bases, leaving 11 bases between them.

This chain connects TRBV6-2 or TRBV6-3 to TRBJ1-2; D is uncertain. This CDR3 contains 13 residues. Germline CDR1 MNHEY, CDR2 SVGEGT. The CDR3 loop reads CVSRQGQLYGYTF. The CDR3 nucleotides are TGTGTTTCCCGTCAAGGGCAACTATATGGCTACACCTTC.

This clonotype was recorded a few times. The chain uses TRBV11-2 and TRBJ1-1; no reliable D call. The V gene's germline CDR1 is SGHAT and CDR2 FQNNGV. CDR3 length equals 14 residues. Trimming pared 4 bases from V and 2 bases from J, leaving 11 bases between. The CDR3 DNA reads as TGTGCCAGCAGCTCCAGACGCGCAAACACTGAAGCTTTCTTT. Protein sequence: CASSSRRANTEAFF.

This clonotype was counted ten times or more. The gene calls are TRBV2 and TRBJ2-2, with 8 nucleotides matching TRBD1. V trimming: 5 bases; J trimming: 2 bases; junction bases outside the gene matches: 4. The germline gives CDR1 SNHLY, CDR2 FYNNEI. The CDR3 totals 15 residues. This CDR3 reads CASSPGQVNTGELFF. The CDR3 DNA reads TGTGCCAGCAGTCCGGGACAGGTTAACACCGGGGAGCTGTTTTTT.

The V gene is TRBV5-1, the J gene TRBJ1-1; TRBD1 is a possible D gene (6 bases). The V and J ends lost 4 bases and 0 bases respectively, with 16 bases between them. CDR3 length equals 16 residues. Germline V CDR1 and CDR2: SGHRS, YFSETQ. DNA for the CDR3: TGCGCCAGCAGCACCATGGGGGGGCTGATGAACACTGAAGCTTTCTTT. Amino acids: CASSTMGGLMNTEAFF.